The TCR beta chain under discussion was sequenced for a study of blood T cell repertoires in COVID-19. About the study: Both acute and convalescent COVID-19 samples were obtained from the United States, Italy and Spain.

Per the germline V gene, CDR1 is ENHRY and CDR2 is SYGVKD. The CDR3 runs to 15 residues. The V segment lost 5 bases and the J segment 2 bases; nucleotides outside the gene matches: 6. In the authors' methods: How many nucleated cells were present was estimated from reference gene primer amplification. The method was immunoSEQ multiplex PCR; TCRdb's version includes in-frame clones alone and lacks a portion of them. V and J calls and clone size are as listed in that table; D and trimming were resolved from the DNA. Counted here are 150,000 to 200,000 clones, approximately 85% occurring once; the ten biggest clones make up approximately 5.4%.

The specimen sequenced was peripheral blood. The clonotype originates from a woman in her fifties or sixties with COVID-19, enrolled during active disease. V usage is TRBV10-3 and J usage is TRBJ1-5, with TRBD1 identical over 7 bases. The CDR3 is CAISRGGEGNQPQHF. The CDR3 DNA follows: TGTGCCATCAGTCGAGGGGGCGAGGGCAATCAGCCCCAGCATTTT.